The 4 T cell receptor beta chains below were found in one sample sequenced in a study of molecular identifiers for immune sequencing clone quantification. A single record per CDR3 protein comes from TCRdb applying MiXCR to the PCR reads. The sample contains approximately 550,000 distinct CDR3 sequences, about a quarter of which appear only once. The sequenced material came from naive CD8+ T cells from blood, with Jurkat cell RNA spiked in. Described subset: FACS-sorted CD8+CD4-CCR7+CD45RA+ naive T cells. These receptor sequences come from a human donor in good health. Some libraries in this study had Jurkat cell RNA spiked in.

Regarding this clonotype: This may arise from a read error, as a much more abundant clone is one base away. This sequence joins TRBV2 and TRBJ2-1; 8 bases fit TRBD2. This CDR3 is 15 amino acids long. Germline V gene sequence: CDR1 SNHLY, CDR2 FYNNEI. The CDR3 loop is CAGSDGTSSYNEQFF. CDR3 coding DNA: TGTGCCGGCAGTGATGGGACTAGCTCCTACAATGAGCAGTTCTTC. The full variable domain, completed using reference TRBV2 and TRBJ2-1, is EPEVTQTPSHQVTQMGQEVILRCVPISNHLYFYWYRQILGQKVEFLVSFYNNEISEKSEIFDDQFSVERPDGSNFTLKIRSTKLEDSAMYFCAGSDGTSSYNEQFFGPGTRLTVL.

As concerns this clonotype: This may come from a read error, since a much larger clone is one base off. The J gene is TRBJ2-3, the V gene TRBV29-1, with D perhaps matching TRBD1 or TRBD2 (5 bases each). Trimming removed 7 bases at V and 9 bases at J, with 23 bases between. Germline V gene sequence: CDR1 SQVTM, CDR2 ANQGSEA. The CDR3 consists of 14 residues. CDR3 protein: CSADPGRGLGTQYF. The CDR3 DNA is TGCAGCGCAGATCCGGGACGTGGCCTCGGGACGCAGTATTTT.

At least ten counts were recorded for this clonotype. This chain joins TRBV6-5 and TRBJ2-4, with D uncertain. Trimming shortened V by 2 bases and J by 1 base, and 15 bases separated the two germline ends. The CDR3 consists of 17 residues. Germline CDR1 reads MNHEY; CDR2 reads SVGAGI. The CDR3 loop reads CASSYQAHSPAKNIQYF. CDR3 sequence (DNA): TGTGCCAGCAGTTACCAGGCCCACTCCCCGGCCAAAAACATTCAGTACTTC.

The chain recombines TRBV16 with TRBJ2-5, with a tentative D call TRBD1 (5 bases). CDR1 and CDR2 (germline): KGHSY, FQNENV. V gave up 0 bases and J gave up 2 bases, with 10 bases separating them. This CDR3 is 15 amino acids long. The CDR3 is CASSQSRQIQETQYF. CDR3 bases: TGTGCCAGCAGCCAATCTCGACAGATACAAGAGACCCAGTACTTC.